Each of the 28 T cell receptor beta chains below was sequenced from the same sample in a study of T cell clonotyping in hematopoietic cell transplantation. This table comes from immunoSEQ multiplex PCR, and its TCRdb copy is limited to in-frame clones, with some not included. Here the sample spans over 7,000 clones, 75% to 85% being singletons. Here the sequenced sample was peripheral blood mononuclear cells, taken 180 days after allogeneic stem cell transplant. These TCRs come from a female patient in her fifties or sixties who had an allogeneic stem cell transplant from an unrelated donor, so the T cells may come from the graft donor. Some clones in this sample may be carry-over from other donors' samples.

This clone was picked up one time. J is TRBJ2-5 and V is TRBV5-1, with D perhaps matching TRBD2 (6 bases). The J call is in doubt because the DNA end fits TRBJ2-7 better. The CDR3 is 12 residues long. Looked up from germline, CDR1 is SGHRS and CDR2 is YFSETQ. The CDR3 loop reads CASSLTGGEQYF. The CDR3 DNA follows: TGCGCCAGCAGCTTGACCGGGGGCGAGCAGTACTTC.

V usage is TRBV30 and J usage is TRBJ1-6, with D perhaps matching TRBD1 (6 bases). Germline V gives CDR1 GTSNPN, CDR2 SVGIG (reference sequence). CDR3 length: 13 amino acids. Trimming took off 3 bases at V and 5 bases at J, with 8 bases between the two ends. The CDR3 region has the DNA TGTGCCTGGAGAACAGGGAATAATTCACCCCTCCACTTT. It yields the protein CAWRTGNNSPLHF.

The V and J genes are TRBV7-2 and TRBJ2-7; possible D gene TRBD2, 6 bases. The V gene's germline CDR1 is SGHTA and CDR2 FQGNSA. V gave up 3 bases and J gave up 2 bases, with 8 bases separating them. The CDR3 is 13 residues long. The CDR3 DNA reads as TGTGCCAGCAGCTTTCGGGGGACCTACGAGCAGTACTTC. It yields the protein CASSFRGTYEQYF.

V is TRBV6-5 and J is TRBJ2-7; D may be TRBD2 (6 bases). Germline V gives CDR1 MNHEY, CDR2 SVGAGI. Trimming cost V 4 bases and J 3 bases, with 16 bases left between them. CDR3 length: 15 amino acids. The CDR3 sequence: CASSSPGRRDYEQYF. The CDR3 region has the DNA TGTGCCAGCAGTTCCCCGGGACGGAGGGACTACGAGCAGTACTTC.

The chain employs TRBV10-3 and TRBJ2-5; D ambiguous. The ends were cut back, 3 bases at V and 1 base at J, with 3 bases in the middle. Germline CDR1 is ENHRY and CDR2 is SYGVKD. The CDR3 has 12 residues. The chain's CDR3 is CAISELQETQYF. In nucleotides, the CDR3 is TGTGCCATCAGTGAACTCCAAGAGACCCAGTACTTC.

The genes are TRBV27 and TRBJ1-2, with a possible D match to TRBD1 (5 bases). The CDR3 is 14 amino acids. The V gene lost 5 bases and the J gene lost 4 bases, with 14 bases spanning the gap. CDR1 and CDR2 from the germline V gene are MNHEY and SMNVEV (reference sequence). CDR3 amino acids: CASSVQGEGYGYTF. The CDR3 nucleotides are TGTGCCAGCAGTGTTCAGGGAGAGGGCTATGGCTACACCTTC.

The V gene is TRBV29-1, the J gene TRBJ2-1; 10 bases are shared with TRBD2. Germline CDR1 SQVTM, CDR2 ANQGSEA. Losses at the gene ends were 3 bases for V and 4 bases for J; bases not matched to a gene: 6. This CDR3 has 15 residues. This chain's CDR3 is CSVERLAGGYNEQFF. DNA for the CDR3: TGCAGCGTTGAGCGTTTAGCGGGGGGATACAATGAGCAGTTCTTC.

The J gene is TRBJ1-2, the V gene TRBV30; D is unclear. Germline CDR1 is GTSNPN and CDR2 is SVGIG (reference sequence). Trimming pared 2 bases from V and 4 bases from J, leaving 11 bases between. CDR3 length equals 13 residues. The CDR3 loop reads CAWSSTGSYGYTF. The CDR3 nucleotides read TGTGCCTGGAGTTCAACCGGCTCCTATGGCTACACCTTC.

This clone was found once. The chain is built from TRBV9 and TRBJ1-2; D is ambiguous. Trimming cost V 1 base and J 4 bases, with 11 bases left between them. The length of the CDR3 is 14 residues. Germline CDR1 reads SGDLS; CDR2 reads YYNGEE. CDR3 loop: CASSVRDTTYGYTF. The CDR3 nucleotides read TGTGCCAGCAGCGTACGCGACACCACCTATGGCTACACCTTC.

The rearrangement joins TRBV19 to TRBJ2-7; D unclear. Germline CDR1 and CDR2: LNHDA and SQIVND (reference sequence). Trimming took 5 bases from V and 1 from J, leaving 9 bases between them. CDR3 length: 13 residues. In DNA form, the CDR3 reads TGTGCCAGTAGTCGGTCCCTTTCCTACGAGCAGTACTTC. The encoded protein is CASSRSLSYEQYF. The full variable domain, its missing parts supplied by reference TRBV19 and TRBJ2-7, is DGGITQSPKYLFRKEGQNVTLSCEQNLNHDAMYWYRQDPGQGLRLIYYSQIVNDFQKGDIAEGYSVSREKKESFPLTVTSAQKNPTAFYLCASSRSLSYEQYFGPGTRLTVT.

CDR3 DNA: TGTGCCAGCAGTTACGGACGGCCCCCTTACGAGCAGTACTTC. This sequence encodes CASSYGRPPYEQYF. The chain joins TRBV6-5 to TRBJ2-7; D remains unclear. This CDR3 has 14 residues. Germline assignment: CDR1 MNHEY and CDR2 SVGAGI. Trimming cost V 2 bases and J 4 bases, with 12 bases left between them.

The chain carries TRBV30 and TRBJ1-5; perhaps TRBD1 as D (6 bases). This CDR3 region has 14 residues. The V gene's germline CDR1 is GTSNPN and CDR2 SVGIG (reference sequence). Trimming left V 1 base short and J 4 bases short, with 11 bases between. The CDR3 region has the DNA TGTGCCTGGAGTGCAACAGGGCCTAATCAGCCCCAGCATTTT. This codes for CAWSATGPNQPQHF.

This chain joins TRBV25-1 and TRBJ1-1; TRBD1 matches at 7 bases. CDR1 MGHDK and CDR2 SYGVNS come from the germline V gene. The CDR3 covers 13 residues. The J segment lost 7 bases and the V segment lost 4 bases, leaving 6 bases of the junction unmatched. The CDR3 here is CASSAGQAYEAFF. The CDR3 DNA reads TGTGCCAGCAGTGCCGGACAGGCTTATGAAGCTTTCTTT.

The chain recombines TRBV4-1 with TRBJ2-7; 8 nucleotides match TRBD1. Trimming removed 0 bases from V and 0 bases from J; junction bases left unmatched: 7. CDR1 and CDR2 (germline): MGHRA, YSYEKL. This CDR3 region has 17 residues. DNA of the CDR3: TGCGCCAGCAGCCAAGAGGAGACAGGGGTGGGCTCCTACGAGCAGTACTTC. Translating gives CASSQEETGVGSYEQYF.

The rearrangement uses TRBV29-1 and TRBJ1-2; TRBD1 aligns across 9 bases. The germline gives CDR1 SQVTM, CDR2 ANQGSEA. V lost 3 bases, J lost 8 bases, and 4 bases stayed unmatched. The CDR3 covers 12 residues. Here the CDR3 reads CSVEGQGLGYTF. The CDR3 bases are TGCAGCGTTGAGGGACAGGGCTTGGGCTACACCTTC.

This CDR3 reads CASSYRDRDSGYTF. The CDR3 region has the DNA TGTGCCAGCAGTTATCGGGACAGGGACTCTGGCTACACCTTC. The chain has TRBV6-5 and TRBJ1-2; 9 bases map to TRBD1. CDR3 length equals 14 residues. Germline loops: CDR1 MNHEY, CDR2 SVGAGI. V shed 3 bases and J 7 bases; nucleotides not matched to a gene: 6.

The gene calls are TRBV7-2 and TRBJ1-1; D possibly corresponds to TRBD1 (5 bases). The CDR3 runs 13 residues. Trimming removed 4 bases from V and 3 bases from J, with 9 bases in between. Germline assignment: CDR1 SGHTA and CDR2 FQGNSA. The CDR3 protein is CASSWQGYTEAFF. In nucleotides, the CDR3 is TGTGCCAGCAGCTGGCAGGGTTACACTGAAGCTTTCTTT. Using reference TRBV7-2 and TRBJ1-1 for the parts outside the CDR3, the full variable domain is GAGVSQSPSNKVTEKGKDVELRCDPISGHTALYWYRQSLGQGLEFLIYFQGNSAPDKSGLPSDRFSAERTGGSVSTLTIQRTQQEDSAVYLCASSWQGYTEAFFGQGTRLTVV.

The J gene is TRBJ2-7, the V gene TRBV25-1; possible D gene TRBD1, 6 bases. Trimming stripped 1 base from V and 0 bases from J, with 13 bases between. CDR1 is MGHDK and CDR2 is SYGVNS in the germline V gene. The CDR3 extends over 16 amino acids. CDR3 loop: CASSESGGHSSYEQYF. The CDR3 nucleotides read TGTGCCAGCAGTGAATCTGGGGGACACAGCTCCTACGAGCAGTACTTC.

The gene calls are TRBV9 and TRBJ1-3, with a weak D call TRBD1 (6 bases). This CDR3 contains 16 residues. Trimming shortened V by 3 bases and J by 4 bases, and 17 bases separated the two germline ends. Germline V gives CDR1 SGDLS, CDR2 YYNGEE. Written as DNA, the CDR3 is TGTGCCAGCAGCGCGGCTTCCCCCGGGGGCGGAAACACCATATATTTT. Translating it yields CASSAASPGGGNTIYF.

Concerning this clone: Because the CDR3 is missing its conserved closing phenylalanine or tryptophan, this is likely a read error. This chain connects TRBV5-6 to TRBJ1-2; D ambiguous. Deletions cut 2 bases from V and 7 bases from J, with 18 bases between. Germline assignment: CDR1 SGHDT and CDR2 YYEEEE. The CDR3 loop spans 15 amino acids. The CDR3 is CASSFLNGYHSGYTL. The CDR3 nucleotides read TGTGCCAGCAGCTTCCTTAATGGTTACCACTCTGGCTACACCCTC.

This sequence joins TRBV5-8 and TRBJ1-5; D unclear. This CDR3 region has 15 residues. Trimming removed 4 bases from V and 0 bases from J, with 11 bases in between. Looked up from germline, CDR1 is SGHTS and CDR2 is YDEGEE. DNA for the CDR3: TGTGCCAGCAGCATCCAAGGATATAGCAATCAGCCCCAGCATTTT. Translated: CASSIQGYSNQPQHF.

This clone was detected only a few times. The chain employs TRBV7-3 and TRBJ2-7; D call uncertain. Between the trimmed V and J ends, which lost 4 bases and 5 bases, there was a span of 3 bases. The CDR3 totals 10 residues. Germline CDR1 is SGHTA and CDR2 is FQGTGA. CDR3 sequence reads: CASSSHEQYF. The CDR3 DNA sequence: TGTGCCAGCAGCTCGCACGAGCAGTACTTC.

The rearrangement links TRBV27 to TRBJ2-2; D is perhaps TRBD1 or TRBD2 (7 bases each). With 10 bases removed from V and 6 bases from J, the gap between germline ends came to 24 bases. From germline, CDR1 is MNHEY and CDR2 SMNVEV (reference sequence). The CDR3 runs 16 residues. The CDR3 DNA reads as TGTGCCACCCCTTCTAGGGAGGGGGCGAGGGCCGGGGAGCTGTTTTTT. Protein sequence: CATPSREGARAGELFF.

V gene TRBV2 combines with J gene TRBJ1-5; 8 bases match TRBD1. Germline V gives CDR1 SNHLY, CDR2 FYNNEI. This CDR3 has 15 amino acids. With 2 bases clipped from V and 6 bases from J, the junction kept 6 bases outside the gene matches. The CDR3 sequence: CASSESGGGGQPQHF. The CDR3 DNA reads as TGTGCCAGCAGTGAATCAGGGGGCGGGGGTCAGCCCCAGCATTTT.

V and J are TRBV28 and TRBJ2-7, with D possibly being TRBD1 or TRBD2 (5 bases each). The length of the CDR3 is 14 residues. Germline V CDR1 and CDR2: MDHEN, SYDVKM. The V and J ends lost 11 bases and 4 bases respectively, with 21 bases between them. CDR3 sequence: CASIPTTGRYEQYF. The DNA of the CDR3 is TGTGCCTCCATCCCGACTACGGGGCGTTACGAGCAGTACTTC.

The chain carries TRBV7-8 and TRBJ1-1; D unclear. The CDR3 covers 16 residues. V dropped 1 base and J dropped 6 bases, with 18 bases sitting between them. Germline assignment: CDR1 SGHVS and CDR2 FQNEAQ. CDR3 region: CASSLDSATGVPEAFF. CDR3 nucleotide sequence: TGTGCCAGCAGCTTAGATAGCGCAACGGGCGTCCCTGAAGCTTTCTTT.

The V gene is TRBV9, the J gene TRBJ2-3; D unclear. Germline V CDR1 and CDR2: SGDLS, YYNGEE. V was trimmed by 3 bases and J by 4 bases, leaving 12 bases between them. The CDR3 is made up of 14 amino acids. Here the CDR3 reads CASSESVSPDTQYF. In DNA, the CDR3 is TGTGCCAGCAGCGAAAGCGTTAGCCCAGATACGCAGTATTTT. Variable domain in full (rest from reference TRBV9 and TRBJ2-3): DSGVTQTPKHLITATGQRVTLRCSPRSGDLSVYWYQQSLDQGLQFLIQYYNGEERAKGNILERFSAQQFPDLHSELNLSSLELGDSALYFCASSESVSPDTQYFGPGTRLTVL.

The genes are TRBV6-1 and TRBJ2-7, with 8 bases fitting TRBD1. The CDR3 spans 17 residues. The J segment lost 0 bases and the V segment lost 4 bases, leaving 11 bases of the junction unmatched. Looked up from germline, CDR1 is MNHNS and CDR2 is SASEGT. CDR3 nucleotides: TGTGCCAGCAGTGCGGGACAGGCAACAATGAGCTCCTACGAGCAGTACTTC. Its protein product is CASSAGQATMSSYEQYF.